This T cell receptor beta chain was sequenced in a study of T cell responses to AZD1222 COVID-19 vaccine (dated by TCRdb to the early 2020s). About the study as a whole: AZD1222 recipients whose second dose came at about 4 weeks and those whose second dose came at about 12 weeks were combined into one group, since spike-specific TCR depth and breadth did not differ between the two schedules. A total of 233 trial participants underwent TCR sequencing, of whom more than 200 had received two doses of AZD1222 and roughly 26 had received two doses of the MenACWY control vaccine. Trial participants were enrolled into age subgroups of 18-55, 56-69 and 70-plus years, which contained approximately 150, 30 and 60 TCR-sequenced participants, respectively. Paper-wide results and their limitations: Only a handful of AZD1222 recipients were SARS-CoV-2 seropositive at baseline, limiting conclusions about previously exposed vaccinees. Vaccine-associated CD4 TCRs spanned the whole spike protein, with dominant responses in regions 160-218 and 743-854. No day 14 peak-response samples were available, so repertoires were characterized only after the peak T cell response. Nearly half of unique spike-specific TCRs reportedly recognized epitopes outside regions mutated in the B.1.351 and B.1.1.7 variants. The 56-69-year group was small, and its depth increase did not reach significance, likely because of low power. Participants were mostly white British and included more females than males, and it was suggested by the authors that clonal diversity may have been underestimated. A significant rise in spike-specific TCR breadth and depth was observed after two AZD1222 doses relative to day 0 and relative to MenACWY recipients.

Concerning this clone: The antigen this receptor binds is unknown. It has no much larger one-base neighbor in the sample; base qualities were not kept.

The CDR3 regions of human TCRbeta chains were analyzed by immunosequencing. Per the source publication's procedure: Repertoire TCRs were checked for matches against a reference library of SARS-CoV-2-specific TCRs that had been generated using the MIRA antigen-specificity platform. Breadth was defined as the fraction of unique TCRs that were SARS-CoV-2-associated. Depth was defined as the fraction of total T cells that were SARS-CoV-2-associated. Using the MIRA data, each spike-specific TCR was assigned both to the spike region to which the TCR was reactive and to a CD4 or CD8 class. Log10-transformed breadth and depth values were compared by one-way ANOVA with Sidak's multiple comparisons tests. Not all clones reach the TCRdb copy of this immuneACCESS table, which keeps in-frame sequences only. Checked studies attribute under half of the gap to unresolved V genes and leave the rest unexplained. V, J and clone size are taken as reported in that table, and D and trimming were inferred from the DNA itself. The sample data list about 130,000 clones, and 90% to 95% of these were observed just once. The ten largest clones capture under 2% of the sample.

The label giving this sample's time point can be read as: baseline before first vaccination. Vaccinee samples came from UK trials COV001 and COV002, including a single-blind randomized controlled phase 2/3 trial of AZD1222 (ChAdOx1 nCoV-19) in healthy adults. Trial participant PBMC samples were collected at day 0 and day 28 after the second dose for TCRbeta chain sequencing. Via the germline V gene, CDR1 is SGHDT and CDR2 YYEEEE. Measured from the cysteine to the phenylalanine, the CDR3 is 13 residues long. The kept DNA is CDR3 alone, 39 bases in frame from the first base. Between the V and J ends, shortened by 1 base and 3 bases respectively, the junction contains 7 bases.

The clonotype was recovered from an adult in good health. The rearrangement combines TRBV5-6 with TRBJ1-1, with the D gene not clear enough to name. Sequenced material: peripheral blood, taken on day 0 of AZD1222 vaccination. The CDR3 sequence is CASSLRRDTEAFF. In nucleotides, the sequence is TGTGCCAGCAGCTTGCGACGGGACACTGAAGCTTTCTTT.